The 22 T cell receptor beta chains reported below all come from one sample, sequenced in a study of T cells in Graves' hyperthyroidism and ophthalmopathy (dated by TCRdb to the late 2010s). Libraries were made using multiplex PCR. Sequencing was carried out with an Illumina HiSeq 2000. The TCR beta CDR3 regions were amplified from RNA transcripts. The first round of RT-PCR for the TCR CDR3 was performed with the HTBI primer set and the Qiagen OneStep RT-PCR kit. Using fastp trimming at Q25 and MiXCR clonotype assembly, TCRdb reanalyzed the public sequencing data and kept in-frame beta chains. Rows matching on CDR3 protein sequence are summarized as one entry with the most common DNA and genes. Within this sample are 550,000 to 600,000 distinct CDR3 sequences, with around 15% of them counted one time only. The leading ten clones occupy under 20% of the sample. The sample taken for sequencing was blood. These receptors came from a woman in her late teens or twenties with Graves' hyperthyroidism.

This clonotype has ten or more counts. CDR3 bases: TGTGCCAGCATGACAAGCAGCTCCTACGAGCAGTACTTC. It specifies CASMTSSSYEQYF. The chain is built from TRBV5-6 and TRBJ2-7; no clear D. Looked up from germline, CDR1 is SGHDT and CDR2 is YYEEEE. The CDR3 contains 13 residues. The germline V and J ends were trimmed by 6 bases and 0 bases, with 10 bases remaining between them. Filled out from reference TRBV5-6 and TRBJ2-7, the complete variable domain reads DAGVTQSPTHLIKTRGQQVTLRCSPKSGHDTVSWYQQALGQGPQFIFQYYEEEERQRGNFPDRFSGHQFPNYSSELNVNALLLGDSALYLCASMTSSSYEQYFGPGTRLTVT.

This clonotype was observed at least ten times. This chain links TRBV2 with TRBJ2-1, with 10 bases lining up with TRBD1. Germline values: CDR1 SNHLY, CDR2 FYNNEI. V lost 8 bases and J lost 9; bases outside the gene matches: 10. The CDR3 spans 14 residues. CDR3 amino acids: CASQRTGGFSEQFF. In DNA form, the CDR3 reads TGTGCCAGCCAGAGGACAGGGGGATTTAGTGAGCAGTTCTTC. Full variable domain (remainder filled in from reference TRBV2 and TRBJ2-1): EPEVTQTPSHQVTQMGQEVILRCVPISNHLYFYWYRQILGQKVEFLVSFYNNEISEKSEIFDDQFSVERPDGSNFTLKIRSTKLEDSAMYFCASQRTGGFSEQFFGPGTRLTVL.

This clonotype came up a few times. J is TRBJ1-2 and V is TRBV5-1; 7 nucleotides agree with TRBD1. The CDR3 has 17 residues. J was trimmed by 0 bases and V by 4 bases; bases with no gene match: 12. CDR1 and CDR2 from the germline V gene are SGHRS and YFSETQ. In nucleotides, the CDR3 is TGCGCCAGCAGCCAGGGGGTTATTCGCACAACTAACTATGGCTACACCTTC. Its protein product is CASSQGVIRTTNYGYTF.

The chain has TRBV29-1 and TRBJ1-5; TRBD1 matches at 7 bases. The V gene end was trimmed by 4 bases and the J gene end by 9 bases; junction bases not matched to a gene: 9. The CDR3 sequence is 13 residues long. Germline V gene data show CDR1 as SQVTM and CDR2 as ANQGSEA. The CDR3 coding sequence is TGCAGCGTTGCCAAGGAGGGGGCCGGGCCCCAGCATTTT. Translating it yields CSVAKEGAGPQHF.

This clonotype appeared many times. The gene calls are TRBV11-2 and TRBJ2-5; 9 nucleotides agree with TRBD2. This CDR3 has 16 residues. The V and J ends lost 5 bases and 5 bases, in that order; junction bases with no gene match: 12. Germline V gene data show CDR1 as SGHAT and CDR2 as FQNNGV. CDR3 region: CASSRASGKGVETQYF. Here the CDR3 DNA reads TGTGCCAGCAGCCGAGCTAGCGGGAAAGGGGTGGAGACCCAGTACTTC.

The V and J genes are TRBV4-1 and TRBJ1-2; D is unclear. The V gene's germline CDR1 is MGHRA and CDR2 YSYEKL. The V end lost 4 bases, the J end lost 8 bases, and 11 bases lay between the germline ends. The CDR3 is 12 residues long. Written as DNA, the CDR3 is TGCGCCAGCAGCCGAGGGCTTGGAGGCTACACCTTC. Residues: CASSRGLGGYTF.

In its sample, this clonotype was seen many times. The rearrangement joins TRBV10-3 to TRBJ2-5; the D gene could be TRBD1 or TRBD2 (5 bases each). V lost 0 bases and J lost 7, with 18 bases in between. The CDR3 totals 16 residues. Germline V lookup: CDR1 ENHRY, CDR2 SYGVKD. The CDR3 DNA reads TGTGCCATCAGTGAGTCGATGATTACTTCTGGGGGGACCCAGTACTTC. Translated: CAISESMITSGGTQYF.

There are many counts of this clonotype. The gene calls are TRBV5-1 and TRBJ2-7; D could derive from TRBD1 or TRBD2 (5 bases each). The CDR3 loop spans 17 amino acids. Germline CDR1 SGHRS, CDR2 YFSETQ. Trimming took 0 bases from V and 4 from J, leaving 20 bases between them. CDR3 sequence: CASSLAGSHPGRYEQYF. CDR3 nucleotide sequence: TGCGCCAGCAGCTTGGCCGGGTCTCACCCGGGGCGATACGAGCAGTACTTC.

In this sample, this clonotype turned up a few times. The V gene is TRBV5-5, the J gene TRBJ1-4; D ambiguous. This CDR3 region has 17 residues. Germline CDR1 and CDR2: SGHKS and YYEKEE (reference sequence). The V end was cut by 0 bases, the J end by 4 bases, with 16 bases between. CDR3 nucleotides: TGTGCCAGCAGCTTGGATGGCACCTCGTTCGGTAATGAAAAACTGTTTTTT. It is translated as CASSLDGTSFGNEKLFF.

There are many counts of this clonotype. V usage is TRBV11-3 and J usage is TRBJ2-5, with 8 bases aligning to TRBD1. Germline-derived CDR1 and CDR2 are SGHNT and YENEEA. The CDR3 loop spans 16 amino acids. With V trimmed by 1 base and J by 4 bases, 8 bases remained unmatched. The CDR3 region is CASSLGGAGGRETQYF. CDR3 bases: TGTGCCAGCAGCTTAGGTGGGGCAGGGGGCCGAGAGACCCAGTACTTC. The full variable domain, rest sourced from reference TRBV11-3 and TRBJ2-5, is EAGVVQSPRYKIIEKKQPVAFWCNPISGHNTLYWYLQNLGQGPELLIRYENEEAVDDSQLPKDRFSAERLKGVDSTLKIQPAELGDSAVYLCASSLGGAGGRETQYFGPGTRLLVL.

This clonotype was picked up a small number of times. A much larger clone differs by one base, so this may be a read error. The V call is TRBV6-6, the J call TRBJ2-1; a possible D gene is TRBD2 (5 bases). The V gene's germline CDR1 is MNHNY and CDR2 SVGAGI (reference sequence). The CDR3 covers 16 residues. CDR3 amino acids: CANSYSRGPVGNEQFF. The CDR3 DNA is TGTGCCAACAGTTACTCGAGAGGGCCGGTGGGCAATGAGCAGTTCTTC.

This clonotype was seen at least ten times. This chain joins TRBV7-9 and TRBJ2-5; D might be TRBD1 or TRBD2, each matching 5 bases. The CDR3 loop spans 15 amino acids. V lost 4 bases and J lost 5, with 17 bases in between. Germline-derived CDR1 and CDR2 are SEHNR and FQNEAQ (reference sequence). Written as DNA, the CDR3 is TGTGCCAGCAGCTCCGGAACTGGGACGTGGGAGACCCAGTACTTC. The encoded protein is CASSSGTGTWETQYF.

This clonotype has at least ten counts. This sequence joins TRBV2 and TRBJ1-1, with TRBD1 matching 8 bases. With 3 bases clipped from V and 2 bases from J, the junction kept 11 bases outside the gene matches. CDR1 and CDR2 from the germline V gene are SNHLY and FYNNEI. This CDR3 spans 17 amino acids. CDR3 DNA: TGTGCCAGCAGTGATCTGGTGTGGGGACAGGAAAACACTGAAGCTTTCTTT. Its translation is CASSDLVWGQENTEAFF.

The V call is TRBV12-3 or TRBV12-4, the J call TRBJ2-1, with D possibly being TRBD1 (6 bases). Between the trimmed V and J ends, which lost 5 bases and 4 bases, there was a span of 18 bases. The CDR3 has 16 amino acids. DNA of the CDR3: TGTGCCAGCAGTCCCGAACAGGGTAGATGGTACAATGAGCAGTTCTTC. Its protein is CASSPEQGRWYNEQFF.

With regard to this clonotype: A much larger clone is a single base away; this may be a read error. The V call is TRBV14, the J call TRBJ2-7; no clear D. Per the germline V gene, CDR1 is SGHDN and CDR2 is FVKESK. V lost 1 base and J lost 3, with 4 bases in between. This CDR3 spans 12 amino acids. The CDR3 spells CASSQAHYEQYF. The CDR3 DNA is TGTGCCAGCAGCCAAGCCCACTACGAGCAGTACTTC.

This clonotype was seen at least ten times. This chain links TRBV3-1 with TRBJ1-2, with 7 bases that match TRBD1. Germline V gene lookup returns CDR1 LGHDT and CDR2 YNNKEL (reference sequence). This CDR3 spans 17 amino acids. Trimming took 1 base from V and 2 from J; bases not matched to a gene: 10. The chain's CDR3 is CASSQAFPTGSNYGYTF. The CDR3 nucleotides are TGTGCCAGCAGCCAAGCGTTCCCGACAGGGTCAAACTATGGCTACACCTTC.

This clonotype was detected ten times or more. CDR3 bases: TGTGCCAGCAGTGGGGGGAGGACAGCGCTTAAAAACATTCAGTACTTC. As protein: CASSGGRTALKNIQYF. V usage is TRBV2 and J usage is TRBJ2-4, with D perhaps assigned TRBD1 or TRBD2 (6 bases each). The germline V and J ends were trimmed by 4 bases and 4 bases, with 17 bases remaining between them. CDR1 is SNHLY, CDR2 FYNNEI, per germline. This CDR3 spans 16 amino acids.

CDR3 amino acids: CSARVVGGASYNSPLHF. The CDR3 coding sequence is TGCAGTGCTAGAGTCGTGGGGGGTGCCTCCTATAATTCACCCCTCCACTTT. The gene calls are TRBV20-1 and TRBJ1-6; D might be TRBD1 (5 bases). This CDR3 is built from 17 residues. V gave up 1 base and J gave up 0 bases, with 13 bases separating them. Germline loops: CDR1 DFQATT, CDR2 SNEGSKA (reference sequence).

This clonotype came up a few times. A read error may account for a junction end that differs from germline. CDR3 in amino acids: CVSSIGGGTEAFF. As DNA, the CDR3 is TGTGTCAGTAGTATCGGGGGAGGGACTGAAGCTTTCTTT. The chain carries TRBV19 and TRBJ1-1; D is perhaps TRBD1 (5 bases). CDR1 LNHDA and CDR2 SQIVND come from the germline V gene (reference sequence). This CDR3 contains 13 residues.

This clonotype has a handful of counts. Written as DNA, the CDR3 is TGTGCCAGCAGCGTAGAGATTAGCTTGGGCACCGGGGAGCTGTTTTTT. It yields the protein CASSVEISLGTGELFF. J is TRBJ2-2 and V is TRBV9; D is uncertain. Deletions cut 0 bases from V and 4 bases from J, with 13 bases between. CDR3 length: 16 amino acids. Germline V CDR1 and CDR2: SGDLS, YYNGEE.

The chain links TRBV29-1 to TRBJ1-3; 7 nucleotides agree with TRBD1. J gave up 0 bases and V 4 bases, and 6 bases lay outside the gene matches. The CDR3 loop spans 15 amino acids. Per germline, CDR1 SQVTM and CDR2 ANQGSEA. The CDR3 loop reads CSVAGQLSSGNTIYF. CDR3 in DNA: TGCAGCGTTGCGGGACAGTTATCCTCTGGAAACACCATATATTTT. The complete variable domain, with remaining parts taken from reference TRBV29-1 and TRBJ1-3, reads SAVISQKPSRDICQRGTSLTIQCQVDSQVTMMFWYRQQPGQSLTLIATANQGSEATYESGFVIDKFPISRPNLTFSTLTVSNMSPEDSSIYLCSVAGQLSSGNTIYFGEGSWLTVV.

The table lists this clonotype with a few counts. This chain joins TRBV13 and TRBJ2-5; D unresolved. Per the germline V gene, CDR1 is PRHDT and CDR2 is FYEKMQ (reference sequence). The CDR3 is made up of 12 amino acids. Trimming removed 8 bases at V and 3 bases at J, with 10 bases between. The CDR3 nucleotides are TGTGCCAGCGGCTCATCGAAAGAGACCCAGTACTTC. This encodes CASGSSKETQYF.